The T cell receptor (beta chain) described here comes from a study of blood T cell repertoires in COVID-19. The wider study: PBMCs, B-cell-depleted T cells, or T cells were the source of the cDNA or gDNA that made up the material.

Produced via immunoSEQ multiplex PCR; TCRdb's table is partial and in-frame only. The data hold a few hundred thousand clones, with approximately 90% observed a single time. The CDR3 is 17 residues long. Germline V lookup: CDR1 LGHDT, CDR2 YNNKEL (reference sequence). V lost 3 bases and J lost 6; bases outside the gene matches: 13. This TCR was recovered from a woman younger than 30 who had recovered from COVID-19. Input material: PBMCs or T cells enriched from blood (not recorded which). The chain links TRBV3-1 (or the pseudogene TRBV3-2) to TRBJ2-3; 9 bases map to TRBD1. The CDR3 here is CASSHRTTGTGSDTQYF. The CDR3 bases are TGTGCCAGCAGCCATCGAACCACCGGGACAGGGTCGGATACGCAGTATTTT.